The entry below describes one TCR beta chain. The data stem from a study of OX40 agonist ivuxolimab in advanced cancers. Profiling relied on immunoSEQ multiplex PCR, and the TCRdb table lists in-frame clones only, not all of them. The sample lists roughly 46,000 clones; around nine tenths were seen once. The CDR3 sequence is 14 residues long. Per the germline V gene, CDR1 is MDHEN and CDR2 is SYDVKM. V dropped 2 bases and J dropped 7 bases, with 15 bases sitting between them. The gene calls are TRBV28 and TRBJ2-7; D ambiguous. Sequencing used CD4+ or CD8+ T cells sorted from blood, obtained in a trial of the OX40 agonist ivuxolimab. The clonotype originates from an adult with an advanced solid tumor such as melanoma, head and neck, liver or kidney cancer. The CDR3 protein is CASSLNPGRNEQYF. CDR3 bases: TGTGCCAGCAGTTTAAACCCGGGTAGGAATGAGCAGTACTTC.